A single sample is the source of the 20 T cell receptor beta chains below, sequenced in a study of shared clonotypes between healthy human individuals. CD45RO-negative cells were positively selected for CCR7, leaving out terminally differentiated effector memory CD45RA+ cells. Method: immunoSEQ multiplex PCR; TCRdb's copy keeps in-frame clones and lacks some. Here the sample spans about 580,000 clones, 95% to 98% being singletons. Sample: naive CD8+ T cells sorted from blood. The receptors were sampled from a young man in good health.

V gene TRBV7-2 combines with J gene TRBJ1-4, with a weak D call TRBD1 (6 bases). The V end lost 3 bases, the J end lost 8 bases, and 13 bases lay between the germline ends. The CDR3 loop spans 14 amino acids. From germline, CDR1 is SGHTA and CDR2 FQGNSA. This CDR3 is CASSFYRVTEKLFF. DNA of the CDR3: TGTGCCAGCAGCTTTTACAGGGTGACCGAAAAACTGTTTTTT.

The V call is TRBV5-1, the J call TRBJ1-4; perhaps TRBD1 as D (5 bases). This CDR3 region has 16 residues. From germline, CDR1 is SGHRS and CDR2 YFSETQ. V shed 0 bases and J shed 2 bases, with 11 bases lying between them. The CDR3 DNA reads as TGCGCCAGCAGCTTGGCAGCCAGGGTCACTAATGAAAAACTGTTTTTT. It encodes CASSLAARVTNEKLFF.

The J gene is TRBJ2-1, the V gene TRBV18, with a weak D call TRBD1 (6 bases). Germline-derived CDR1 and CDR2 are KGHSH and LQKENI. The V end was cut by 5 bases, the J end by 9 bases, with 17 bases between. The CDR3 is made up of 14 amino acids. The CDR3 DNA reads TGTGCCAGCTCAAGGGGGTCAGGGTACGGTGAGCAGTTCTTC. This sequence encodes CASSRGSGYGEQFF. Combining the CDR3 with reference TRBV18 and TRBJ2-1 gives the whole variable domain NAGVMQNPRHLVRRRGQEARLRCSPMKGHSHVYWYRQLPEEGLKFMVYLQKENIIDESGMPKERFSAEFPKEGPSILRIQQVVRGDSAAYFCASSRGSGYGEQFFGPGTRLTVL.

V gene TRBV20-1 combines with J gene TRBJ1-1, with D maybe TRBD1 (5 bases). The length of the CDR3 is 10 residues. Looked up from germline, CDR1 is DFQATT and CDR2 is SNEGSKA (reference sequence). Deletions cut 7 bases from V and 7 bases from J, with 10 bases between. CDR3 protein: CSGGHLEAFF. The CDR3 DNA sequence: TGCAGTGGCGGACACCTTGAAGCTTTCTTT.

The chain employs TRBV29-1 and TRBJ2-1; D might be TRBD1 (6 bases). The CDR3 is 13 residues long. V gave up 4 bases and J gave up 10 bases, with 17 bases separating them. Per the germline V gene, CDR1 is SQVTM and CDR2 is ANQGSEA. The CDR3 DNA follows: TGCAGCGTTGCAGGGGATGGATGGGGGGAGCAGTTCTTC. It codes for CSVAGDGWGEQFF.

In DNA form, the CDR3 reads TGCGCCAGCAGCTTGGATGGGGTTAACTATGGCTACACCTTC. Translation: CASSLDGVNYGYTF. The rearrangement uses TRBV5-1 and TRBJ1-2; D unclear. Per the germline V gene, CDR1 is SGHRS and CDR2 is YFSETQ. The CDR3 is 14 amino acids. With 0 bases removed from V and 1 base from J, the gap between germline ends came to 7 bases.

This chain links TRBV29-1 with TRBJ2-1, with TRBD1 identical over 8 bases. Trimming took 4 bases from V and 6 from J; bases not matched to a gene: 5. This CDR3 spans 13 amino acids. Germline-derived CDR1 and CDR2 are SQVTM and ANQGSEA. The CDR3 region has the DNA TGCAGCGTTGTTGAACAGGGGGGCAATGAGCAGTTCTTC. Translation gives CSVVEQGGNEQFF.

V is TRBV10-3 and J is TRBJ2-1, with 8 bases aligning to TRBD2. The J segment lost 3 bases and the V segment lost 5 bases, leaving 3 bases of the junction unmatched. Germline CDR1 reads ENHRY; CDR2 reads SYGVKD. This CDR3 spans 14 amino acids. CDR3 nucleotides: TGTGCCATCAGTACTAGCGGAAACTACAATGAGCAGTTCTTC. It specifies CAISTSGNYNEQFF.

V usage is TRBV4-3 and J usage is TRBJ2-3; 8 bases are shared with TRBD2. The length of the CDR3 is 15 residues. The ends lost 4 bases at V and 4 bases at J; junction bases unmatched: 7. Germline values: CDR1 LGHNA, CDR2 YSLEER. DNA for the CDR3: TGCGCCAGCAGCCCTCGGGAGGGCCTCGCAGATACGCAGTATTTT. Protein: CASSPREGLADTQYF.

V is TRBV28 and J is TRBJ2-1, with TRBD1 identical over 8 bases. The CDR3 is 15 residues long. Germline assignment: CDR1 MDHEN and CDR2 SYDVKM. Losses at the gene ends were 4 bases for V and 4 bases for J; bases not matched to a gene: 6. CDR3 sequence: CASSSGGARYNEQFF. The CDR3, as DNA: TGTGCCAGCAGTTCAGGGGGCGCTCGATACAATGAGCAGTTCTTC.

This chain links TRBV30 with TRBJ2-7, with D possibly being TRBD1 (6 bases). The CDR3 is made up of 13 amino acids. CDR1 and CDR2 (germline): GTSNPN, SVGIG (reference sequence). The V and J ends lost 2 bases and 3 bases respectively, with 11 bases between them. The CDR3 sequence is CAWSRIGGYEQYF. The CDR3 DNA follows: TGTGCCTGGAGTAGGATAGGGGGCTACGAGCAGTACTTC.

This chain joins TRBV27 and TRBJ1-4; D call uncertain. Per the germline V gene, CDR1 is MNHEY and CDR2 is SMNVEV (reference sequence). Deletions cut 1 base from V and 0 bases from J, with 6 bases between. The CDR3 is 15 amino acids. The CDR3 is CASSLWAATNEKLFF. CDR3 DNA sequence: TGTGCCAGCAGTTTATGGGCAGCAACTAATGAAAAACTGTTTTTT. Supplemented by reference TRBV27 and TRBJ1-4, the full variable domain reads EAQVTQNPRYLITVTGKKLTVTCSQNMNHEYMSWYRQDPGLGLRQIYYSMNVEVTDKGDVPEGYKVSRKEKRNFPLILESPSPNQTSLYFCASSLWAATNEKLFFGSGTQLSVL.

V is TRBV27 and J is TRBJ1-1; D remains unclear. The CDR3 has 13 residues. The V end lost 5 bases, the J end lost 0 bases, and 7 bases lay between the germline ends. The germline V gene has CDR1 MNHEY and CDR2 SMNVEV (reference sequence). The CDR3 loop reads CASSITLNTEAFF. The CDR3, as DNA: TGTGCCAGCAGTATCACACTGAACACTGAAGCTTTCTTT.

V usage is TRBV10-3 and J usage is TRBJ2-1, with 10 bases aligning to TRBD2. Trimming at V came to 5 bases and at J to 8 bases, leaving 12 bases not matched to a gene. The germline CDR1 and CDR2 sequences are ENHRY and SYGVKD. The CDR3 runs to 16 residues. CDR3 residues: CAISPLGLAGADEQFF. The CDR3 DNA sequence: TGTGCCATCAGTCCCCTGGGGCTAGCGGGAGCGGATGAGCAGTTCTTC.

The J gene is TRBJ2-7, the V gene TRBV6-6, with 9 positions matching TRBD2. The V segment lost 2 bases and the J segment 2 bases; nucleotides outside the gene matches: 4. Looked up from germline, CDR1 is MNHNY and CDR2 is SVGAGI (reference sequence). This CDR3 comprises 15 residues. CDR3 loop: CASSYNAGGTYEQYF. The CDR3 nucleotides read TGTGCCAGCAGTTACAATGCGGGAGGGACCTACGAGCAGTACTTC.

This clone was seen a single time. The chain uses TRBV7-3 and TRBJ2-7; 11 bases match TRBD2. CDR1 is SGHTA and CDR2 is FQGTGA in the germline V gene. V lost 2 bases and J lost 6; bases outside the gene matches: 6. The CDR3 is made up of 15 amino acids. This chain's CDR3 is CASSLGLAGRSEQYF. CDR3 nucleotide sequence: TGTGCCAGCAGCTTAGGACTAGCGGGCCGGTCCGAGCAGTACTTC.

The CDR3 region is CASSLYGLASNEQFF. CDR3 bases: TGTGCCAGCAGTTTATACGGACTAGCTTCCAATGAGCAGTTCTTC. This chain uses TRBV27 with TRBJ2-1; TRBD2 matches at 8 bases. Germline loops: CDR1 MNHEY, CDR2 SMNVEV (reference sequence). V gave up 1 base and J gave up 6 bases; unmatched junction bases: 5. This CDR3 has 15 residues.

V gene TRBV11-2 combines with J gene TRBJ2-1, with 7 bases that match TRBD2. This CDR3 contains 15 residues. V trimming: 8 bases; J trimming: 8 bases; junction bases outside the gene matches: 15. Germline lookup yields CDR1 SGHAT and CDR2 FQNNGV. The CDR3 is CASGQWGGGADEQFF. CDR3 in DNA: TGTGCCAGCGGCCAATGGGGGGGAGGGGCCGATGAGCAGTTCTTC.

The chain has TRBV29-1 and TRBJ2-1, with TRBD2 matching 11 bases. J gave up 6 bases and V 7 bases, and 14 bases lay outside the gene matches. The CDR3 contains 16 residues. In germline, CDR1 is SQVTM, CDR2 ANQGSEA. CDR3 in DNA: TGCAGCGCTCACCCCTCCGGGACTAGCGGTAGCAATGAGCAGTTCTTC. Translating gives CSAHPSGTSGSNEQFF.

In DNA form, the CDR3 reads TGCGCCAGCAGCTCGGTCCCCCCGACTAGCGTGTCTAGCGGGGAGCTGTTTTTT. It translates to CASSSVPPTSVSSGELFF. The chain is built from TRBV5-1 and TRBJ2-2; 8 positions match TRBD2. Losses at the gene ends were 3 bases for V and 7 bases for J; bases not matched to a gene: 17. Per germline, CDR1 SGHRS and CDR2 YFSETQ. CDR3 size: 18 residues.